The next 18 T cell receptor beta chains were all read from a single sample in a study of ipilimumab plus nivolumab after autologous stem cell transplantation. Only in-frame clones appear in the TCRdb table, and some are missing; sequencing was by immunoSEQ multiplex PCR. The sample carries 12,000 or so clones, 69% recorded once. Sequencing used PBMCs, obtained in a trial of ipilimumab plus nivolumab as post-transplant consolidation. These receptors were taken from a male donor with diffuse large B-cell lymphoma.

V gene TRBV6-6 combines with J gene TRBJ1-2; the D is unclear. CDR3 length equals 15 residues. The germline CDR1 and CDR2 sequences are MNHNY and SVGAGI (reference sequence). V shed 5 bases and J shed 8 bases, with 21 bases lying between them. This chain's CDR3 is CASSPLPVRVVGYTF. The DNA of the CDR3 is TGTGCCAGCAGTCCCCTCCCTGTTAGGGTGGTAGGCTACACCTTC.

The rearrangement joins TRBV30 to TRBJ2-3; D call uncertain. In germline, CDR1 is GTSNPN, CDR2 SVGIG (reference sequence). The CDR3 runs to 15 residues. V was pared by 1 base and J by 4 bases, with 15 bases between. The CDR3 loop is CAWSAGPGQPDTQYF. CDR3 coding DNA: TGTGCCTGGAGTGCTGGGCCCGGCCAGCCAGATACGCAGTATTTT.

CDR3 DNA sequence: TGTGCCAGCAGTGCTAGCGGGAACACAGATACGCAGTATTTT. This codes for CASSASGNTDTQYF. The genes are TRBV6-4 and TRBJ2-3; 9 positions agree with TRBD2. CDR3 size: 14 residues. Germline CDR1 reads MRHNA; CDR2 reads SNTAGT. V shed 4 bases and J 2 bases; nucleotides not matched to a gene: 1.

The chain is built from TRBV11-3 and TRBJ2-5; tentatively, D is TRBD1 (6 bases). The CDR3 consists of 14 residues. Germline CDR1 SGHNT, CDR2 YENEEA. Trimming left V 2 bases short and J 0 bases short, with 7 bases between. This chain's CDR3 is CASSLQGYQETQYF. CDR3 in DNA: TGTGCCAGCAGCTTACAGGGGTACCAAGAGACCCAGTACTTC.

The chain employs TRBV11-2 and TRBJ2-3; D is tentatively TRBD1 or TRBD2 (5 bases each). The CDR3 runs to 14 residues. Germline V CDR1 and CDR2: SGHAT, FQNNGV. V gave up 1 base and J gave up 6 bases, with 11 bases separating them. CDR3 residues: CASSLARWGDTQYF. The CDR3 nucleotides read TGTGCCAGCAGCTTAGCCCGCTGGGGGGATACGCAGTATTTT.

The chain combines TRBV7-8 with TRBJ1-2; 8 positions match TRBD1. Germline V gives CDR1 SGHVS, CDR2 FQNEAQ. V lost 0 bases to trimming and J lost 4 bases; unmatched junction nucleotides: 13. The CDR3 has 18 amino acids. The chain's CDR3 is CASSLATFMDRAGYGYTF. The CDR3 region has the DNA TGTGCCAGCAGCTTAGCGACTTTTATGGACAGGGCGGGCTATGGCTACACCTTC.

This chain links TRBV27 with TRBJ2-1; D not certain. There are 15 residues in the CDR3. The germline V gene encodes CDR1 MNHEY and CDR2 SMNVEV (reference sequence). Trimming cost V 6 bases and J 0 bases, with 12 bases left between them. The CDR3 bases are TGTGCCAGCAGACCTACCGGACGCTCCTACAATGAGCAGTTCTTC. Its translation: CASRPTGRSYNEQFF.

This chain links TRBV2 with TRBJ2-2; 8 nucleotides match TRBD1. This CDR3 is 15 amino acids long. Germline CDR1 is SNHLY and CDR2 is FYNNEI. J was trimmed by 5 bases and V by 7 bases; bases with no gene match: 9. The CDR3 loop reads CASTDPGGRTGELFF. The CDR3 region has the DNA TGTGCCAGCACCGACCCAGGGGGCAGAACCGGGGAGCTGTTTTTT.

This clone appeared a single time. J is TRBJ2-1 and V is TRBV7-8; tentatively, D is TRBD1 or TRBD2 (5 bases each). CDR1 and CDR2 (germline): SGHVS, FQNEAQ. The V and J ends lost 3 bases and 5 bases respectively, with 17 bases between them. The CDR3 contains 16 residues. The CDR3 DNA follows: TGTGCCAGCAGCTTCCGGGATGATATACAGGACAATGAGCAGTTCTTC. Its protein is CASSFRDDIQDNEQFF.

The chain is built from TRBV30 and TRBJ1-2; D is possibly TRBD1 (5 bases). V was pared by 1 base and J by 5 bases, with 23 bases between. The CDR3 totals 17 residues. Germline loops: CDR1 GTSNPN, CDR2 SVGIG (reference sequence). CDR3 region: CAWSALDRWQGGYGYTF. Written as DNA, the CDR3 is TGTGCCTGGAGTGCCCTGGACCGCTGGCAGGGAGGGTATGGCTACACCTTC.

The J gene is TRBJ1-3, the V gene TRBV19; unclear D gene. With 7 bases removed from V and 5 bases from J, the gap between germline ends came to 12 bases. The CDR3 sequence is 13 residues long. Germline V CDR1 and CDR2: LNHDA, SQIVND (reference sequence). The CDR3 DNA follows: TGTGCCAGTATGATTGGGGAGAGAAACACCATATATTTT. This gives the protein CASMIGERNTIYF.

V is TRBV5-1 and J is TRBJ1-1; the D is unclear. V dropped 4 bases and J dropped 2 bases, with 15 bases sitting between them. The V gene's germline CDR1 is SGHRS and CDR2 YFSETQ. The CDR3 loop spans 15 amino acids. DNA for the CDR3: TGCGCCAGCAGCCCTTTGATTGGAGGCAACACTGAAGCTTTCTTT. Translation gives CASSPLIGGNTEAFF.

This clone was observed a few times. This chain uses TRBV4-1 with TRBJ1-1, with D unresolved. The CDR3 spans 14 residues. V lost 6 bases and J lost 0, with 11 bases in between. In germline, CDR1 is MGHRA, CDR2 YSYEKL. The CDR3 nucleotides are TGCGCCAGCAGTCGAGATCCGATGAACACTGAAGCTTTCTTT. Translating it yields CASSRDPMNTEAFF.

The chain joins TRBV13 to TRBJ2-6; D not resolved. CDR1 and CDR2 (germline): PRHDT, FYEKMQ (reference sequence). The CDR3 contains 15 residues. Between the trimmed V and J ends, which lost 0 bases and 1 base, there was a span of 4 bases. CDR3 in amino acids: CASSLGGSGANVLTF. The CDR3 DNA follows: TGTGCCAGCAGCTTAGGAGGATCTGGGGCCAACGTCCTGACTTTC.

This chain links TRBV15 with TRBJ2-7; D is possibly TRBD1 (5 bases). From germline, CDR1 is LNHNV and CDR2 YYDKDF (reference sequence). The CDR3 loop spans 15 amino acids. V was trimmed by 2 bases and J by 6 bases, leaving 17 bases between them. The CDR3 loop is CATSRSTDPLREQYF. CDR3 coding DNA: TGTGCCACCAGCAGATCGACAGATCCGCTACGCGAGCAGTACTTC.

The V gene is TRBV5-1, the J gene TRBJ2-1; 8 bases are a match to TRBD2. CDR3 length: 15 amino acids. Germline V CDR1 and CDR2: SGHRS, YFSETQ. Unmatched junction bases numbered 3, after V lost 4 bases and J lost 0 bases. CDR3 sequence reads: CASSISGISYNEQFF. The DNA of the CDR3 is TGCGCCAGCAGCATTAGCGGGATCTCCTACAATGAGCAGTTCTTC.

The V gene is TRBV30, the J gene TRBJ2-6, with D perhaps TRBD2 (6 bases). This CDR3 region has 20 residues. V lost 1 base to trimming and J lost 2 bases, with 24 bases between them. Per the germline V gene, CDR1 is GTSNPN and CDR2 is SVGIG (reference sequence). CDR3 in amino acids: CAWSDFWGGPRKAGANVLTF. The CDR3, as DNA: TGTGCCTGGAGTGATTTCTGGGGAGGACCGAGGAAGGCTGGGGCCAACGTCCTGACTTTC.

Note on this clone: Other DNA sequences within the sample encode an identical CDR3. V and J are TRBV29-1 and TRBJ1-1, with TRBD1 as a possible D gene (5 bases). Germline assignment: CDR1 SQVTM and CDR2 ANQGSEA. The V end was cut by 4 bases, the J end by 5 bases, with 11 bases between. The CDR3 totals 12 residues. CDR3 sequence (DNA): TGCAGCGTTGGTAGGGGCGGAACTGAAGCTTTCTTT. Amino acids: CSVGRGGTEAFF.